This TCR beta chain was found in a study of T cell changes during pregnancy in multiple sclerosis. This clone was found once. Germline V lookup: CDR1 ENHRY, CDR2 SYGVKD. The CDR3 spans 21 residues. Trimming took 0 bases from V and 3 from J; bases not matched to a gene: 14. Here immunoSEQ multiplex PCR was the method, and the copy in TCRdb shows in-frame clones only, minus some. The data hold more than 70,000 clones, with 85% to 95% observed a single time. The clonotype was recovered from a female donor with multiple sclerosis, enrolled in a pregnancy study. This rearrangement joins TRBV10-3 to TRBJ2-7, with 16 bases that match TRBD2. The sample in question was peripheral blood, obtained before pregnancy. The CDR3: CAISESPAGTSGRAGIYEQYF. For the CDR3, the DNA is TGTGCCATCAGTGAGTCGCCCGCCGGGACTAGCGGGAGGGCAGGGATCTACGAGCAGTACTTC.